This passage covers 19 T cell receptor beta chains from one sample sequenced in a study of T cell repertoires in cytomegalovirus infection. TCRdb called the reads again in MiXCR, with one record for every CDR3 protein. Of roughly 280,000 distinct CDR3 sequences listed, around 13% are singletons. Sequenced sample: PBMCs. These receptors all stem from a human donor in good health (CMV status not recorded). Some clones in this sample may be carry-over from other donors' samples.

The chain is built from TRBV18 and TRBJ1-1; no definite D call. Trimming stripped 5 bases from V and 7 bases from J, with 17 bases between. The CDR3 is 14 residues long. Per the germline V gene, CDR1 is KGHSH and CDR2 is LQKENI. The CDR3 loop reads CASSNRENLGEAFF. The CDR3 nucleotides read TGTGCCAGCTCAAATAGGGAGAACCTAGGTGAAGCTTTCTTT.

This clonotype was counted many times. This chain connects TRBV7-2 to TRBJ2-1; 10 bases are a match to TRBD2. This CDR3 region has 20 residues. Unmatched junction bases numbered 18, after V lost 2 bases and J lost 5 bases. Germline values: CDR1 SGHTA, CDR2 FQGNSA. Here the CDR3 DNA reads TGTGCCAGCAGCTTACTGTGGCCGGCTAGCGGGAGAGGGGCGGACAATGAGCAGTTCTTC. Translation: CASSLLWPASGRGADNEQFF.

This clonotype came up many times. The chain carries TRBV7-9 and TRBJ2-1, with 8 bases identical to TRBD2. V lost 6 bases to trimming and J lost 2 bases; unmatched junction nucleotides: 6. CDR3 length: 15 amino acids. Germline-derived CDR1 and CDR2 are SEHNR and FQNEAQ (reference sequence). The CDR3 region is CASRNSGTAYNEQFF. The CDR3 coding sequence is TGTGCCAGCAGAAATAGCGGGACGGCCTACAATGAGCAGTTCTTC.

This chain connects TRBV14 to TRBJ1-5; perhaps TRBD1 as D (5 bases). With 0 bases removed from V and 6 bases from J, the gap between germline ends came to 6 bases. CDR1 SGHDN and CDR2 FVKESK come from the germline V gene. The CDR3 is 13 residues long. CDR3 DNA sequence: TGTGCCAGCAGCCAAGAAAGGGGTCAGCCCCAGCATTTT. Protein product: CASSQERGQPQHF.

This clonotype was seen ten or more times. The CDR3 sequence: CASSLGRGVGETQYF. As DNA, the CDR3 is TGTGCCAGCAGTTTAGGTCGCGGGGTTGGGGAGACCCAGTACTTC. This chain links TRBV12-3 or TRBV12-4 with TRBJ2-5, with a possible D match to TRBD2 (6 bases). CDR3 size: 15 residues. Between the trimmed V and J ends, which lost 1 base and 5 bases, there was a span of 14 bases.

In this sample, this clonotype turned up a few times. The chain recombines TRBV7-4 with TRBJ2-7; D is undetermined. Germline CDR1 SGHVT, CDR2 SQSDAQ. V was cut by 4 bases and J by 5 bases, with 12 bases left in between. The CDR3 extends over 13 amino acids. CDR3 nucleotides: TGTGCCAGCAGCTCTCTTGGTCCCGACGAGCAGTACTTC. This gives the protein CASSSLGPDEQYF.

Ten or more counts support this clonotype. V usage is TRBV6-1 and J usage is TRBJ2-7; perhaps TRBD2 as D (5 bases). The CDR3 extends over 13 amino acids. Trimming took off 6 bases at V and 2 bases at J, with 11 bases between the two ends. Germline V gene lookup returns CDR1 MNHNS and CDR2 SASEGT. The CDR3 bases are TGTGCCAGCAGACAAGACGGGACCTACGAGCAGTACTTC. Its translation is CASRQDGTYEQYF.

The sample holds many counts of this clonotype. The genes are TRBV7-2 and TRBJ2-3; D gene unclear. This CDR3 is 16 amino acids long. V was cut by 1 base and J by 0 bases, with 11 bases left in between. The germline CDR1 and CDR2 sequences are SGHTA and FQGNSA. CDR3 protein: CASSLGGKPSTDTQYF. The DNA for the CDR3 is TGTGCCAGCAGCTTAGGTGGCAAACCGAGCACAGATACGCAGTATTTT. Looking up the rest from reference TRBV7-2 and TRBJ2-3 gives the full variable domain: GAGVSQSPSNKVTEKGKDVELRCDPISGHTALYWYRQSLGQGLEFLIYFQGNSAPDKSGLPSDRFSAERTGGSVSTLTIQRTQQEDSAVYLCASSLGGKPSTDTQYFGPGTRLTVL.

This clonotype was seen ten or more times. The rearrangement joins TRBV12-3 or TRBV12-4 to TRBJ1-1; perhaps TRBD1 as D (5 bases). The CDR3 totals 14 residues. V was clipped by 2 bases and J by 3 bases, with 10 bases between them. In DNA, the CDR3 is TGTGCCAGCAGTTTAAAAGGGGAGGACACTGAAGCTTTCTTT. Its translation: CASSLKGEDTEAFF.

This clonotype was observed at least ten times. V and J are TRBV6-5 and TRBJ2-1; possibly TRBD1 or TRBD2 for D (5 bases each). The V end was cut by 11 bases, the J end by 3 bases, with 14 bases between. The CDR3 loop spans 13 amino acids. Germline V gene data show CDR1 as MNHEY and CDR2 as SVGAGI. CDR3 coding DNA: TGTGCCGCCGGGGACGGGGTCTACAATGAGCAGTTCTTC. Its protein product is CAAGDGVYNEQFF.

This clonotype was seen repeatedly, ten times or more. The chain uses TRBV7-8 and TRBJ2-3, with TRBD2 identical over 8 bases. Germline V gene lookup returns CDR1 SGHVS and CDR2 FQNEAQ. The CDR3 consists of 17 residues. The junction had 14 bases not matched to a gene; V was cut back by 7 bases and J by 2 bases. The CDR3 DNA reads TGTGCCAGCACCCTTAGTCCCACTAGCGGCTACACAGATACGCAGTATTTT. Residues: CASTLSPTSGYTDTQYF.

There are many counts of this clonotype. The chain employs TRBV11-2 and TRBJ1-1; D unclear. Germline V gene lookup returns CDR1 SGHAT and CDR2 FQNNGV. Trimming removed 5 bases from V and 2 bases from J, with 3 bases in between. The CDR3 covers 11 residues. Written as DNA, the CDR3 is TGTGCCAGCAGCACTAACACTGAAGCTTTCTTT. It is translated as CASSTNTEAFF.

The gene calls are TRBV6-1 and TRBJ1-1, with D unresolved. The V end lost 8 bases, the J end lost 5 bases, and 24 bases lay between the germline ends. The CDR3 is 16 amino acids. Germline values: CDR1 MNHNS, CDR2 SASEGT. The CDR3 loop is CASWVFGVEGKTEAFF. For the CDR3, the DNA is TGTGCCAGCTGGGTGTTCGGGGTCGAGGGCAAAACTGAAGCTTTCTTT.

This clonotype was counted ten times or more. This rearrangement joins TRBV7-2 to TRBJ2-7; the match to TRBD1 covers 9 bases. V trimming: 6 bases; J trimming: 5 bases; junction bases outside the gene matches: 8. Looked up from germline, CDR1 is SGHTA and CDR2 is FQGNSA. The CDR3 sequence is 14 residues long. DNA for the CDR3: TGTGCCAGCAGTCACAGGGGGCTCGGGGACGAGCAGTACTTC. Translated: CASSHRGLGDEQYF.

In this sample, this clonotype turned up many times. This chain connects TRBV20-1 to TRBJ1-5; the D is unclear. V dropped 5 bases and J dropped 0 bases, with 8 bases sitting between them. This CDR3 has 13 amino acids. Germline V gene sequence: CDR1 DFQATT, CDR2 SNEGSKA (reference sequence). The CDR3 reads CSASVNSNQPQHF. The CDR3 DNA sequence: TGCAGTGCTTCTGTTAATAGCAATCAGCCCCAGCATTTT.

This clonotype was recorded at least ten times. This chain uses TRBV7-2 with TRBJ1-3; no clear D. Germline lookup yields CDR1 SGHTA and CDR2 FQGNSA. This CDR3 region has 15 residues. Trimming removed 0 bases at V and 6 bases at J, with 12 bases between. CDR3 bases: TGTGCCAGCAGCTTAGCGAACACGAGAGCAAACACCATATATTTT. Amino acids: CASSLANTRANTIYF. Full variable domain (missing parts from reference TRBV7-2 and TRBJ1-3): GAGVSQSPSNKVTEKGKDVELRCDPISGHTALYWYRQSLGQGLEFLIYFQGNSAPDKSGLPSDRFSAERTGGSVSTLTIQRTQQEDSAVYLCASSLANTRANTIYFGEGSWLTVV.

The chain links TRBV29-1 to TRBJ2-7; D possibly uses TRBD1 or TRBD2 (6 bases each). The CDR3 contains 16 residues. V gave up 2 bases and J gave up 7 bases, with 24 bases separating them. Germline CDR1 and CDR2: SQVTM and ANQGSEA. CDR3 nucleotide sequence: TGCAGCGTTGAAATCGGGGGCTTCGGTCTACGAGGAGAGCAGTACTTC. Encoded protein: CSVEIGGFGLRGEQYF.

The chain joins TRBV6-2 or TRBV6-3 to TRBJ1-2; D is undetermined. CDR1 and CDR2 from the germline V gene are MNHEY and SVGEGT. Trimming removed 0 bases from V and 4 bases from J, with 15 bases in between. The CDR3 is made up of 16 amino acids. CDR3 in amino acids: CASSYSAGGTAYGYTF. The CDR3 DNA is TGTGCCAGCAGTTACTCGGCAGGAGGCACCGCCTATGGCTACACCTTC.

CDR3 coding DNA: TGCAGTGCTGACGGGACTAGCGTGTACACAGATACGCAGTATTTT. This sequence encodes CSADGTSVYTDTQYF. This chain connects TRBV20-1 to TRBJ2-3, with 10 bases matching TRBD2. Looked up from germline, CDR1 is DFQATT and CDR2 is SNEGSKA (reference sequence). V lost 5 bases to trimming and J lost 2 bases; unmatched junction nucleotides: 7. CDR3 size: 15 residues.